Below are 30 T cell receptor beta chains sequenced from a single sample in a study of blood T cell repertoires in COVID-19. Data came from immunoSEQ multiplex PCR; TCRdb stores just in-frame clones and leaves some out. The profile shows tens of thousands of clones, about 86% of them singletons. The sample taken for sequencing was peripheral blood. The receptors derive from a man aged 40-55 years with COVID-19, enrolled during active disease.

The chain joins TRBV2 to TRBJ2-1; possibly TRBD2 for D (6 bases). The CDR3 is made up of 15 amino acids. Trimming took off 3 bases at V and 2 bases at J, with 11 bases between the two ends. In germline, CDR1 is SNHLY, CDR2 FYNNEI. The CDR3 DNA follows: TGTGCCAGCAGTGAGGAGGGAAACACCTACAATGAGCAGTTCTTC. Its protein is CASSEEGNTYNEQFF.

This clone was seen only once. The rearrangement uses TRBV5-8 and TRBJ2-2; a possible D gene is TRBD1 (5 bases). The CDR3 is 15 amino acids. V lost 4 bases to trimming and J lost 3 bases, with 13 bases between them. In germline, CDR1 is SGHTS, CDR2 YDEGEE. CDR3 nucleotide sequence: TGTGCCAGCAGCCCTACGCTGGGGCACACCGGGGAGCTGTTTTTT. Protein product: CASSPTLGHTGELFF.

A few counts support this clone. The chain is built from TRBV19 and TRBJ1-5, with D unclear. The germline CDR1 and CDR2 sequences are LNHDA and SQIVND (reference sequence). Trimming cost V 5 bases and J 3 bases, with 8 bases left between them. This CDR3 is built from 13 residues. The CDR3 loop is CASSVGLNQPQHF. DNA for the CDR3: TGTGCCAGTAGTGTAGGGCTCAATCAGCCCCAGCATTTT.

The chain carries TRBV20-1 and TRBJ2-1; D gene ambiguous. CDR1 and CDR2 from the germline V gene are DFQATT and SNEGSKA (reference sequence). V was pared by 5 bases and J by 9 bases, with 8 bases between. The CDR3 length is 10 residues. The CDR3 DNA sequence: TGCAGTGCTCTAGACCGTGAGCAGTTCTTC. This gives the protein CSALDREQFF.

The chain is built from TRBV5-4 and TRBJ1-2; D call uncertain. Trimming removed 2 bases from V and 7 bases from J, with 9 bases in between. Per germline, CDR1 SGHNT and CDR2 YYREEE (reference sequence). CDR3 length equals 12 residues. In DNA, the CDR3 is TGTGCCAGCAGCTTCGAAAGCGCTGGCTACACCTTC. This translates into CASSFESAGYTF.

The chain combines TRBV29-1 with TRBJ2-5; the match to TRBD2 covers 8 bases. J lost 4 bases, V lost 4 bases, and 5 bases had no gene match. The germline CDR1 and CDR2 sequences are SQVTM and ANQGSEA. The CDR3 covers 13 residues. DNA of the CDR3: TGCAGCGTTGGTGCCGGGGGGGGAGAGACCCAGTACTTC. Translation gives CSVGAGGGETQYF.

This sequence joins TRBV3-1 (or the pseudogene TRBV3-2) and TRBJ2-5, with 8 bases that match TRBD2. The germline V gene has CDR1 LGHDT and CDR2 YNNKEL (reference sequence). The length of the CDR3 is 17 residues. With V trimmed by 0 bases and J by 2 bases, 8 bases remained unmatched. CDR3 loop: CASSQDRVAGLQETQYF. The CDR3, as DNA: TGTGCCAGCAGCCAAGATCGGGTAGCGGGGTTGCAAGAGACCCAGTACTTC.

The chain couples TRBV5-5 to TRBJ1-2; a possible D gene is TRBD1 (6 bases). Trimming stripped 4 bases from V and 2 bases from J, with 9 bases between. Germline lookup yields CDR1 SGHKS and CDR2 YYEKEE (reference sequence). The CDR3 length is 13 residues. The CDR3 protein is CASSTDRNYGYTF. The CDR3 DNA follows: TGTGCCAGCAGCACAGACAGGAACTATGGCTACACCTTC.

The V and J genes are TRBV19 and TRBJ2-5, with 10 positions matching TRBD2. CDR3 length: 18 amino acids. CDR1 and CDR2 from the germline V gene are LNHDA and SQIVND (reference sequence). The J segment lost 5 bases and the V segment lost 6 bases, leaving 18 bases of the junction unmatched. CDR3 amino acids: CASSSPGSGGAIVETQYF. The CDR3 DNA reads TGTGCCAGTAGCTCCCCAGGGAGCGGGGGGGCTATAGTGGAGACCCAGTACTTC.

V is TRBV28 and J is TRBJ1-2; D is unresolved. Germline V gene sequence: CDR1 MDHEN, CDR2 SYDVKM. Trimming pared 2 bases from V and 3 bases from J, leaving 7 bases between. The length of the CDR3 is 13 residues. CDR3: CASSLAGYYGYTF. CDR3 DNA sequence: TGTGCCAGCAGTTTAGCGGGGTACTATGGCTACACCTTC.

V usage is TRBV20-1 and J usage is TRBJ1-5; 12 bases are shared with TRBD1. The V gene's germline CDR1 is DFQATT and CDR2 SNEGSKA (reference sequence). V lost 3 bases, J lost 0 bases, and 6 bases stayed unmatched. CDR3 length: 17 amino acids. The CDR3 protein is CSASSGTGGLSNQPQHF. In nucleotides, the CDR3 is TGCAGTGCTAGTTCCGGGACAGGGGGCCTTAGCAATCAGCCCCAGCATTTT.

The V call is TRBV6-6, the J call TRBJ1-5; D ambiguous. Trimming took off 3 bases at V and 3 bases at J, with 12 bases between the two ends. The CDR3 contains 15 residues. Germline CDR1 is MNHNY and CDR2 is SVGAGI (reference sequence). CDR3 protein: CASSYGPGYNQPQHF. The CDR3 coding sequence is TGTGCCAGCAGTTATGGTCCAGGCTACAATCAGCCCCAGCATTTT.

The J gene is TRBJ2-6, the V gene TRBV5-4; possible D gene TRBD1, 5 bases. This CDR3 comprises 16 residues. The V and J ends lost 3 bases and 3 bases respectively, with 13 bases between them. CDR1 is SGHNT, CDR2 YYREEE, per germline (reference sequence). This CDR3 reads CASSSPGSGGANVLTF. The CDR3 DNA reads as TGTGCCAGCAGCTCACCAGGGTCAGGTGGGGCCAACGTCCTGACTTTC. The entire variable domain, with the rest obtained from reference TRBV5-4 and TRBJ2-6, is as follows: ETGVTQSPTHLIKTRGQQVTLRCSSQSGHNTVSWYQQALGQGPQFIFQYYREEENGRGNFPPRFSGLQFPNYSSELNVNALELDDSALYLCASSSPGSGGANVLTFGAGSRLTVL.

The chain carries TRBV9 and TRBJ1-1; TRBD1 might be the D (5 bases). This CDR3 is 13 amino acids long. With 0 bases removed from V and 5 bases from J, the gap between germline ends came to 8 bases. Germline V gene lookup returns CDR1 SGDLS and CDR2 YYNGEE. For the CDR3, the DNA is TGTGCCAGCAGCGTAGAAGGGGATACTGAAGCTTTCTTT. Its translation is CASSVEGDTEAFF.

This clone has a single count. The chain carries TRBV3-1 (or the pseudogene TRBV3-2) and TRBJ1-2; D gene uncertain. This CDR3 is built from 17 residues. Trimming cost V 3 bases and J 1 base, with 18 bases left between them. Germline V gene sequence: CDR1 LGHDT, CDR2 YNNKEL (reference sequence). The CDR3, as DNA: TGTGCCAGCAGCCAGCAATTCACAGTCCCTATTAACTATGGCTACACCTTC. It codes for CASSQQFTVPINYGYTF.

This chain uses TRBV27 with TRBJ1-5, with D hard to call. With 0 bases removed from V and 6 bases from J, the gap between germline ends came to 9 bases. CDR1 MNHEY and CDR2 SMNVEV come from the germline V gene (reference sequence). This CDR3 contains 14 residues. In DNA form, the CDR3 reads TGTGCCAGCAGTTTATCTGGGGAGTTTCAGCCCCAGCATTTT. It encodes CASSLSGEFQPQHF.

This sequence joins TRBV5-1 and TRBJ2-7; 8 nucleotides agree with TRBD1. Germline trimming cut 0 bases from V and 6 bases from J; bases unmatched to any gene: 5. The germline V gene has CDR1 SGHRS and CDR2 YFSETQ. This CDR3 is built from 14 residues. The CDR3 loop reads CASSLGDRGLEQYF. As DNA, the CDR3 is TGCGCCAGCAGCTTGGGTGACAGGGGCCTCGAGCAGTACTTC.

The chain joins TRBV6-5 to TRBJ1-2, with TRBD1 as a possible D gene (5 bases). The CDR3 length is 13 residues. Per germline, CDR1 MNHEY and CDR2 SVGAGI. Between the trimmed V and J ends, which lost 3 bases and 4 bases, there was a span of 9 bases. The CDR3 DNA reads TGTGCCAGCAGTTATCGACAGACCTATGGCTACACCTTC. Translation: CASSYRQTYGYTF.

J is TRBJ2-7 and V is TRBV27; TRBD1 might be the D (5 bases). Germline V gene lookup returns CDR1 MNHEY and CDR2 SMNVEV (reference sequence). This CDR3 is built from 12 residues. V was cut by 8 bases and J by 5 bases, with 13 bases left in between. The CDR3 spells CASGAALHEQYF. CDR3 DNA: TGTGCCAGCGGGGCGGCTTTGCACGAGCAGTACTTC.

This chain uses TRBV5-5 with TRBJ2-7, with D tentatively TRBD2 (6 bases). Trimming took off 3 bases at V and 3 bases at J, with 13 bases between the two ends. The length of the CDR3 is 14 residues. CDR1 and CDR2 (germline): SGHKS, YYEKEE (reference sequence). Written as DNA, the CDR3 is TGTGCCAGCAGCTGGGGAGGAGTGAGCTACGAGCAGTACTTC. This translates into CASSWGGVSYEQYF. The complete variable domain, with remaining parts taken from reference TRBV5-5 and TRBJ2-7, reads DAGVTQSPTHLIKTRGQQVTLRCSPISGHKSVSWYQQVLGQGPQFIFQYYEKEERGRGNFPDRFSARQFPNYSSELNVNALLLGDSALYLCASSWGGVSYEQYFGPGTRLTVT.

The chain combines TRBV6-4 with TRBJ2-6, with unresolved D. Trimming took 2 bases from V and 1 from J, leaving 24 bases between them. The CDR3 length is 21 residues. The germline gives CDR1 MRHNA, CDR2 SNTAGT. The CDR3 coding sequence is TGTGCCAGCAGTGACATCTCCTTAGGAGTGGTTAGAGAGTCTGGGGCCAACGTCCTGACTTTC. Encoded protein: CASSDISLGVVRESGANVLTF.

The V gene is TRBV6-5, the J gene TRBJ1-5, with 9 bases identical to TRBD1. Trimming cost V 6 bases and J 5 bases; bases outside gene matches: 8. The CDR3 loop spans 15 amino acids. Germline V gives CDR1 MNHEY, CDR2 SVGAGI. CDR3 sequence (DNA): TGTGCCAGCAGAGGAGGGACAGGGAGCGATCAGCCCCAGCATTTT. Its protein is CASRGGTGSDQPQHF.

This clone was detected only a few times. The chain uses TRBV2 and TRBJ1-5; D is ambiguous. V was pared by 2 bases and J by 2 bases, with 13 bases between. Germline V gene data show CDR1 as SNHLY and CDR2 as FYNNEI. The CDR3 totals 16 residues. The CDR3 DNA is TGTGCCAGCAGTGAATCGTCGGGAGGTGGCAATCAGCCCCAGCATTTT. Amino acid sequence: CASSESSGGGNQPQHF.

The chain recombines TRBV2 with TRBJ1-1; 9 positions agree with TRBD1. CDR3 length equals 17 residues. The V segment lost 6 bases and the J segment 5 bases; nucleotides outside the gene matches: 16. Germline V gene data show CDR1 as SNHLY and CDR2 as FYNNEI. This chain's CDR3 is CASRPSTQQGARTEAFF. CDR3 bases: TGTGCCAGCAGGCCATCCACCCAACAGGGGGCTCGGACTGAAGCTTTCTTT.

The CDR3 DNA sequence: TGTGCCTCACTAAACAGGGGGGACACCGGGGAGCTGTTTTTT. This encodes CASLNRGDTGELFF. The chain links TRBV19 to TRBJ2-2; 8 bases match TRBD1. The germline V gene encodes CDR1 LNHDA and CDR2 SQIVND (reference sequence). With 11 bases clipped from V and 3 bases from J, the junction kept 8 bases outside the gene matches. The CDR3 sequence is 14 residues long.

V usage is TRBV10-2 and J usage is TRBJ2-3; TRBD2 agrees at 7 bases. The CDR3 is made up of 14 amino acids. J gave up 0 bases and V 7 bases, and 4 bases lay outside the gene matches. The germline gives CDR1 WSHSY, CDR2 SAAADI. DNA for the CDR3: TGCGCCAGCACGGTGGGGGGGAGCACAGATACGCAGTATTTT. Translating gives CASTVGGSTDTQYF.

The chain carries TRBV10-2 and TRBJ1-1; TRBD1 might be the D (5 bases). This CDR3 has 14 residues. CDR1 and CDR2 (germline): WSHSY, SAAADI. Trimming took off 7 bases at V and 5 bases at J, with 17 bases between the two ends. The DNA of the CDR3 is TGCGCCAGCACGCCTTACCCTCAGGGTACTGAAGCTTTCTTT. This gives the protein CASTPYPQGTEAFF.

The chain joins TRBV5-1 to TRBJ2-5; TRBD1 agrees at 10 bases. Germline V lookup: CDR1 SGHRS, CDR2 YFSETQ. J was trimmed by 2 bases and V by 0 bases; bases with no gene match: 4. This CDR3 has 16 amino acids. The CDR3 sequence: CASSLGTGGAQETQYF. CDR3 sequence (DNA): TGCGCCAGCAGCTTGGGGACAGGGGGTGCGCAAGAGACCCAGTACTTC.

This clone was detected a few times. J is TRBJ2-2 and V is TRBV5-1, with 8 bases aligning to TRBD2. The germline V gene has CDR1 SGHRS and CDR2 YFSETQ. The CDR3 sequence is 14 residues long. Trimming at V came to 3 bases and at J to 3 bases, leaving 1 base not matched to a gene. CDR3 residues: CASSWRGDTGELFF. CDR3 coding DNA: TGCGCCAGCAGCTGGCGGGGGGACACCGGGGAGCTGTTTTTT. Using reference TRBV5-1 and TRBJ2-2 for the parts outside the CDR3, the full variable domain is KAGVTQTPRYLIKTRGQQVTLSCSPISGHRSVSWYQQTPGQGLQFLFEYFSETQRNKGNFPGRFSGRQFSNSRSEMNVSTLELGDSALYLCASSWRGDTGELFFGEGSRLTVL.

This chain uses TRBV5-1 with TRBJ1-3; 8 nucleotides line up with TRBD1. The length of the CDR3 is 14 residues. Germline lookup yields CDR1 SGHRS and CDR2 YFSETQ. J lost 7 bases, V lost 2 bases, and 5 bases had no gene match. The CDR3 bases are TGCGCCAGCAGCTTTGGTTCAGGGGGCAACACCATATATTTT. It is translated as CASSFGSGGNTIYF.